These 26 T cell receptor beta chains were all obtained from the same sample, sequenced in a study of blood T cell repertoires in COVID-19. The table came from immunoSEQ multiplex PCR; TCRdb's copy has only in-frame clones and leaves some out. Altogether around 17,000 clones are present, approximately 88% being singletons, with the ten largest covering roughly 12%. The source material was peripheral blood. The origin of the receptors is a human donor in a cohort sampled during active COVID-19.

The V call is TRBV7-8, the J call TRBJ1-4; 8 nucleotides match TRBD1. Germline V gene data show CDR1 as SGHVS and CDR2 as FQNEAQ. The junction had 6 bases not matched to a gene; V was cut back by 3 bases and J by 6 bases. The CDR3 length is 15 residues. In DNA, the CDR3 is TGTGCCAGCAGCTTCCTCGGACAGGGTGATGAAAAACTGTTTTTT. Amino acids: CASSFLGQGDEKLFF.

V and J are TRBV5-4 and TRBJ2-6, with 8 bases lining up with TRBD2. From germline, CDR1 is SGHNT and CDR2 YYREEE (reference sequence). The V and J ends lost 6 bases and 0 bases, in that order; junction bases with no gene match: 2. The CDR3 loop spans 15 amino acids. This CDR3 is CASTGGGSGANVLTF. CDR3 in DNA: TGTGCCAGCACCGGGGGGGGCTCTGGGGCCAACGTCCTGACTTTC.

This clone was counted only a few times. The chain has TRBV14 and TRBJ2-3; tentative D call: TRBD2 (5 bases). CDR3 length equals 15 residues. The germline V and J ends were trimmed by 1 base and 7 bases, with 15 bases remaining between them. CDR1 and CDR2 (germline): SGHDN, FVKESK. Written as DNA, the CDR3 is TGTGCCAGCAGCCAAGGGCCCGTCCCGGGATATACGCAGTATTTT. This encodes CASSQGPVPGYTQYF.

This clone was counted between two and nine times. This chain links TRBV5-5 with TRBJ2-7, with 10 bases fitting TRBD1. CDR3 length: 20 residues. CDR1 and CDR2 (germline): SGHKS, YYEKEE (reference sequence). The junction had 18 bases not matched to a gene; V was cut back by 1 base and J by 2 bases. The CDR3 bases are TGTGCCAGCAGCTTGCATGGGAGCGGGACAGGGGAGGTTCCGGCCTACGAGCAGTACTTC. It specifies CASSLHGSGTGEVPAYEQYF. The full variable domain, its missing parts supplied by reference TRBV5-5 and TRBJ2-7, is DAGVTQSPTHLIKTRGQQVTLRCSPISGHKSVSWYQQVLGQGPQFIFQYYEKEERGRGNFPDRFSARQFPNYSSELNVNALLLGDSALYLCASSLHGSGTGEVPAYEQYFGPGTRLTVT.

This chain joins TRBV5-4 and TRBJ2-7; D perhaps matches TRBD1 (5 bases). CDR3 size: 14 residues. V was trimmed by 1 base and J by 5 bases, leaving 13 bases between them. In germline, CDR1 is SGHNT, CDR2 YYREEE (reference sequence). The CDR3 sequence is CASSLLSGLDEQYF. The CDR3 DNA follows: TGTGCCAGCAGCTTGTTGTCAGGGCTGGACGAGCAGTACTTC. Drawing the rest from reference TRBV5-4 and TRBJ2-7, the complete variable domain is ETGVTQSPTHLIKTRGQQVTLRCSSQSGHNTVSWYQQALGQGPQFIFQYYREEENGRGNFPPRFSGLQFPNYSSELNVNALELDDSALYLCASSLLSGLDEQYFGPGTRLTVT.

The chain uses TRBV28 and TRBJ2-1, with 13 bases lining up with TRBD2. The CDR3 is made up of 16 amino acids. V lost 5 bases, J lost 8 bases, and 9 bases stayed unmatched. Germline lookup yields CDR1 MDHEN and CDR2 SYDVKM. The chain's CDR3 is CASSLTSGGAVHEQFF. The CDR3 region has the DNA TGTGCCAGCAGTCTCACTAGCGGGGGGGCCGTCCATGAGCAGTTCTTC. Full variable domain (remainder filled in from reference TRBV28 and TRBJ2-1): DVKVTQSSRYLVKRTGEKVFLECVQDMDHENMFWYRQDPGLGLRLIYFSYDVKMKEKGDIPEGYSVSREKKERFSLILESASTNQTSMYLCASSLTSGGAVHEQFFGPGTRLTVL.

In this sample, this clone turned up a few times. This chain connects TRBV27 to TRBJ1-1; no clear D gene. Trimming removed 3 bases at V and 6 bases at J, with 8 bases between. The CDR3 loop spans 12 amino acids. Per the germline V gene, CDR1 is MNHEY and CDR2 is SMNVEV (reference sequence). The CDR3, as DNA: TGTGCCAGCAGTTTCCTGGGAGCTGAAGCTTTCTTT. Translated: CASSFLGAEAFF.

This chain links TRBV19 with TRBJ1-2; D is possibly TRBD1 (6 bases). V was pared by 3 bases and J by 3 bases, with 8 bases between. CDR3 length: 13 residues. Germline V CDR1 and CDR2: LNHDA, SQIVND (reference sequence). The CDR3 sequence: CASSISGDYGYTF. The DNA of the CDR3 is TGTGCCAGTAGTATTTCAGGGGACTATGGCTACACCTTC.

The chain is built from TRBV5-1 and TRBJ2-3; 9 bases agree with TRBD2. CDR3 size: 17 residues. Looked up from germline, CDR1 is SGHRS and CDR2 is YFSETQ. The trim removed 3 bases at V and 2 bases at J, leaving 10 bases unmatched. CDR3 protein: CASSYPTAGGPTDTQYF. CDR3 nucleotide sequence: TGCGCCAGCAGCTACCCAACAGCGGGGGGCCCCACAGATACGCAGTATTTT.

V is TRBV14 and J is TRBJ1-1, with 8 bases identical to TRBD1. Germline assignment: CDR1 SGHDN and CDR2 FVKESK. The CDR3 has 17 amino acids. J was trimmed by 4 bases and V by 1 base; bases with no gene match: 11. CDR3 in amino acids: CASSQAGDRPLGTEAFF. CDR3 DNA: TGTGCCAGCAGCCAAGCGGGGGACAGGCCCCTTGGCACTGAAGCTTTCTTT.

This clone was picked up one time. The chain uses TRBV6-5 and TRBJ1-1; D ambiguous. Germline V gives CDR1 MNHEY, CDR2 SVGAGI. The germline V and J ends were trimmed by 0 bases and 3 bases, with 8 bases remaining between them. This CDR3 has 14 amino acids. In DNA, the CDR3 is TGTGCCAGCAGTTACTCGACGGGTGACACTGAAGCTTTCTTT. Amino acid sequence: CASSYSTGDTEAFF.

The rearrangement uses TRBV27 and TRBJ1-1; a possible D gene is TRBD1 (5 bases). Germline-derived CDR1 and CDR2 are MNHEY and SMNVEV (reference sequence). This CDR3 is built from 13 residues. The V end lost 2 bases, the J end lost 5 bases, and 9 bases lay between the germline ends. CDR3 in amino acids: CASSLGGGTEAFF. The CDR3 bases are TGTGCCAGCAGTTTAGGGGGAGGTACTGAAGCTTTCTTT.

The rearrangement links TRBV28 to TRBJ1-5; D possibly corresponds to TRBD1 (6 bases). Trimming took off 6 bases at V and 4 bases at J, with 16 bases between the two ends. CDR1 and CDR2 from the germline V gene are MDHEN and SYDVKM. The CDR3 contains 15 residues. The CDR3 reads CASRPDRGGNQPQHF. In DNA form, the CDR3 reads TGTGCCAGCAGACCAGATCGAGGGGGAAATCAGCCCCAGCATTTT.

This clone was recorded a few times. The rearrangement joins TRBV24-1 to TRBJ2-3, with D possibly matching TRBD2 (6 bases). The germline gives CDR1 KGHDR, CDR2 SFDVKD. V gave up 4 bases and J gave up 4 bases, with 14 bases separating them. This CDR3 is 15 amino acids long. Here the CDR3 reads CATSDTGVRADTQYF. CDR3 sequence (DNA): TGTGCCACCAGTGACACGGGGGTTCGGGCAGATACGCAGTATTTT.

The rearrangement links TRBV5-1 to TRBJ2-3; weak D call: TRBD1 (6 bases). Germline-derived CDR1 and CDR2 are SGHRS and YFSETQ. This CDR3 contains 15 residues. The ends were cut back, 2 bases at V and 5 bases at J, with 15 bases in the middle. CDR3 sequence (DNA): TGCGCCAGCAGCTTAGATGTCCAGGGGAAAGATACGCAGTATTTT. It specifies CASSLDVQGKDTQYF.

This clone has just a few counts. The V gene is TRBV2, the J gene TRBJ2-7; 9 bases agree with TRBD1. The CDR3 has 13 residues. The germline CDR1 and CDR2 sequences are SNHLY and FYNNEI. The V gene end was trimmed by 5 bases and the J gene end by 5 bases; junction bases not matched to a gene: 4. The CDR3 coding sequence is TGTGCCAGCAGTCTGGACAGGGGCGACGAGCAGTACTTC. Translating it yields CASSLDRGDEQYF.

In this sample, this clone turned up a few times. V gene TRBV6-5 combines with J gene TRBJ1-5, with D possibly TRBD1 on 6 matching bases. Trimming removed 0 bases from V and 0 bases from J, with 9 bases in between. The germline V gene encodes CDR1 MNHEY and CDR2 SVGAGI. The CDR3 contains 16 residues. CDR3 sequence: CASSYSRGGSNQPQHF. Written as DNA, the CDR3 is TGTGCCAGCAGTTACTCGAGGGGGGGTAGCAATCAGCCCCAGCATTTT.

CDR3 bases: TGTGCCAGCAGTTTAGCGGGGTCCCGGATCGAGCAGTACTTC. Translation gives CASSLAGSRIEQYF. This chain connects TRBV28 to TRBJ2-7; a weak D match, TRBD2 (6 bases). V was shortened by 2 bases and J by 6 bases, with 14 bases between the two germline ends. The CDR3 consists of 14 residues. Germline CDR1 MDHEN, CDR2 SYDVKM. The variable domain in full, with the rest retrieved from reference TRBV28 and TRBJ2-7, is DVKVTQSSRYLVKRTGEKVFLECVQDMDHENMFWYRQDPGLGLRLIYFSYDVKMKEKGDIPEGYSVSREKKERFSLILESASTNQTSMYLCASSLAGSRIEQYFGPGTRLTVT.

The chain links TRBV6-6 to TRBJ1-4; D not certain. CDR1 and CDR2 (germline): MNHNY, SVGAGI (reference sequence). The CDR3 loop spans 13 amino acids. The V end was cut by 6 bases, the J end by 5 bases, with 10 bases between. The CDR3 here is CASRADLNEKLFF. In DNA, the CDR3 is TGTGCCAGCAGGGCAGACTTAAATGAAAAACTGTTTTTT.

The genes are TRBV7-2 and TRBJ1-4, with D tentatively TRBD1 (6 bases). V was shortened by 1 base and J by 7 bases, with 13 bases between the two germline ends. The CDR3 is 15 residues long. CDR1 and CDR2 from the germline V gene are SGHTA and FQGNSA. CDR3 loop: CASSLEWGRFEKLFF. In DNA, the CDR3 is TGTGCCAGCAGCTTAGAATGGGGGCGATTTGAAAAACTGTTTTTT. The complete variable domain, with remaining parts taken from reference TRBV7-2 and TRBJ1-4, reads GAGVSQSPSNKVTEKGKDVELRCDPISGHTALYWYRQSLGQGLEFLIYFQGNSAPDKSGLPSDRFSAERTGGSVSTLTIQRTQQEDSAVYLCASSLEWGRFEKLFFGSGTQLSVL.

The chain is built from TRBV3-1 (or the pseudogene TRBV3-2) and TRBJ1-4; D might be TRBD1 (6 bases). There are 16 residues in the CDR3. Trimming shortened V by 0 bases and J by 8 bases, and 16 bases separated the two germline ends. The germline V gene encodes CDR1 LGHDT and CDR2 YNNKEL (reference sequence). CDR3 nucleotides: TGTGCCAGCAGCCAAGATCTTGCACAGGGTAGGGAAAAACTGTTTTTT. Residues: CASSQDLAQGREKLFF.

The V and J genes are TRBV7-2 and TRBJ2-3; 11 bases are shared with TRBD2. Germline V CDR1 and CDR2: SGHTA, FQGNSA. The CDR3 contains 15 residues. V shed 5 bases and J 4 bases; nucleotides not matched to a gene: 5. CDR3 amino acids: CASSPGTSGPDTQYF. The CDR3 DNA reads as TGTGCCAGCAGCCCAGGGACTAGCGGACCAGATACGCAGTATTTT.

The DNA for the CDR3 is TGTGCCAGCTCACCACCGCGGGGCTCCTACGAGCAGTACTTC. Its protein is CASSPPRGSYEQYF. The chain couples TRBV18 to TRBJ2-7; tentatively, D is TRBD2 (6 bases). The CDR3 contains 14 residues. The germline CDR1 and CDR2 sequences are KGHSH and LQKENI. Between the trimmed V and J ends, which lost 0 bases and 0 bases, there was a span of 6 bases.

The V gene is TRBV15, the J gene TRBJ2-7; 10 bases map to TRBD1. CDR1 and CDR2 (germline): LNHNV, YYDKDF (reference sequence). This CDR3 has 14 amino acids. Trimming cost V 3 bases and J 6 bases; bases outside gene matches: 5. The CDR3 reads CATSRPGTGVEQYF. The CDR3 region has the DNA TGTGCCACCAGCAGGCCCGGGACAGGGGTCGAGCAGTACTTC.

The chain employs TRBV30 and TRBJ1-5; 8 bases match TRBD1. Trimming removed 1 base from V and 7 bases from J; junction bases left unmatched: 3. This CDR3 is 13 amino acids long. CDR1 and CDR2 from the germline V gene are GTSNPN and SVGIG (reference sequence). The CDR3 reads CAWSGSGGQPQHF. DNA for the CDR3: TGTGCCTGGAGTGGCTCAGGGGGCCAGCCCCAGCATTTT.

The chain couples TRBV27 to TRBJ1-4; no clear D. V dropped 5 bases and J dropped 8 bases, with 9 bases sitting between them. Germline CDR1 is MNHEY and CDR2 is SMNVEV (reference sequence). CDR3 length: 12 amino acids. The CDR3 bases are TGTGCCAGCAGTAGTTCGGGGGAAAAACTGTTTTTT. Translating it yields CASSSSGEKLFF.